This TCR beta chain was sequenced for a study of T cell changes during pregnancy in multiple sclerosis. TCRdb keeps only in-frame clones here, not all; method: immunoSEQ multiplex PCR. Of about 26,000 clones listed, 89% are singletons. V lost 5 bases, J lost 2 bases, and 9 bases stayed unmatched. The CDR3 sequence is 15 residues long. Germline loops: CDR1 SEHNR, CDR2 FQNEAQ (reference sequence). The starting material was CD8+ T cells from peripheral blood mononuclear cells, obtained in the second trimester of pregnancy. The chain uses TRBV7-9 and TRBJ2-7; 7 nucleotides line up with TRBD2. The clonotype was recovered from a female donor with multiple sclerosis, enrolled in a pregnancy study. In DNA, the CDR3 is TGTGCCAGCAGCGCGCCCGGGACTACGGCCTACGAGCAGTACTTC. Translating gives CASSAPGTTAYEQYF.